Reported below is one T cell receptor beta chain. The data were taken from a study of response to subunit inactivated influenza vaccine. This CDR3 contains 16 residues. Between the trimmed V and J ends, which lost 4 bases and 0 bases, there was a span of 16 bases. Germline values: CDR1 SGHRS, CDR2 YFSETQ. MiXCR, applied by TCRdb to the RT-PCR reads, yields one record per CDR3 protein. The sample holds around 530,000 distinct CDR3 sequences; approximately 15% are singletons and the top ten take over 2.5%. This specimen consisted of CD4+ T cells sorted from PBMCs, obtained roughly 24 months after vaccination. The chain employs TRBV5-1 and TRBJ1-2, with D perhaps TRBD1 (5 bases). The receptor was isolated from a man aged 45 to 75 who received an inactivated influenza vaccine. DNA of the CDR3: TGCGCCAGCAGCGGCGGGACTCCTAGCCCTAACTATGGCTACACCTTC. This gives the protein CASSGGTPSPNYGYTF. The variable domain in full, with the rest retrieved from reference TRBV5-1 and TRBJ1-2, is KAGVTQTPRYLIKTRGQQVTLSCSPISGHRSVSWYQQTPGQGLQFLFEYFSETQRNKGNFPGRFSGRQFSNSRSEMNVSTLELGDSALYLCASSGGTPSPNYGYTFGSGTRLTVV.